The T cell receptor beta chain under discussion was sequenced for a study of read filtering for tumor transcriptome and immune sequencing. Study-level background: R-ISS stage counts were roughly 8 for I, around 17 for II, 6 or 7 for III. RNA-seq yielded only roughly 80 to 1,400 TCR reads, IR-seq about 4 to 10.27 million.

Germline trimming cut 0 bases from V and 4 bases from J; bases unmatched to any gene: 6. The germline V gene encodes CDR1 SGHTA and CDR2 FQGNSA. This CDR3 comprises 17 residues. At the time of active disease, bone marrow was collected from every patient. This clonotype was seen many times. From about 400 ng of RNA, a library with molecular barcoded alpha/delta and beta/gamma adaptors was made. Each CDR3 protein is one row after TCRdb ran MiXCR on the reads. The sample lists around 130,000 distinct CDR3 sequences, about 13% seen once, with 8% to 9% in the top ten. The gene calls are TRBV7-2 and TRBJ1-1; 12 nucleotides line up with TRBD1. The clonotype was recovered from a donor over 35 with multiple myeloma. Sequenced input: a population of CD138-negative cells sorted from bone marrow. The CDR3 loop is CASSLAGTGGSVTEAFF. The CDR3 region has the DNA TGTGCCAGCAGCTTAGCAGGGACAGGGGGCAGTGTCACTGAAGCTTTCTTT. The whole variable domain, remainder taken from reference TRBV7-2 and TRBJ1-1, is GAGVSQSPSNKVTEKGKDVELRCDPISGHTALYWYRQSLGQGLEFLIYFQGNSAPDKSGLPSDRFSAERTGGSVSTLTIQRTQQEDSAVYLCASSLAGTGGSVTEAFFGQGTRLTVV.